The rows below give T cell receptor beta chains drawn from one sample of a study of identical twins. MiXCR was run by TCRdb on the 5' RACE reads, yielding one entry per CDR3 protein. The sample records about 490,000 distinct CDR3 sequences, roughly 15% being singletons. The data also belong to a second study, concerning yellow fever vaccine responses in identical twins.

The sequenced material came from CD4+ T cells sorted from blood. These receptors all come from a woman aged 18 to 35 in good health. CDR3s include the opening cysteine and the closing phenylalanine or tryptophan. The order of the fields is clone size, D gene, V gene, J gene, CDR3 DNA, CDR3 protein. A D gene is named only where the DNA matches it firmly. Size is stated for part of the rows, as once, few or many counts, or as a class when the clone is expanded.

clone_size: -; d_call: -; v_call: TRBV28; j_call: TRBJ1-4; cdr3_nt: TGTGCCAGCAGCGCCCCGGAGGGTGAAAAACTGTTTTTT; cdr3_aa: CASSAPEGEKLFF
clone_size: -; d_call: -; v_call: TRBV29-1; j_call: TRBJ2-1; cdr3_nt: TGCAGCGTTGTTGGGGCGGGGCAGAACAATGAGCAGTTCTTC; cdr3_aa: CSVVGAGQNNEQFF
clone_size: few; d_call: TRBD2; v_call: TRBV12-3/TRBV12-4; j_call: TRBJ2-2; cdr3_nt: TGTGCCAGCAGTTTATCAGCGGGGGGACAAACTACGAACACCGGGGAGCTGTTTTTT; cdr3_aa: CASSLSAGGQTTNTGELFF
clone_size: -; d_call: TRBD1; v_call: TRBV5-1; j_call: TRBJ2-5; cdr3_nt: TGCGCCAGCACCGGACAGGGCCTGACGGAAGAGACCCAGTACTTC; cdr3_aa: CASTGQGLTEETQYF
clone_size: -; d_call: -; v_call: TRBV2; j_call: TRBJ1-1; cdr3_nt: TGTGCCAGCAGTGGCCCTCTGGTGGGCCGGGGGGACACTGAAGCTTTCTTT; cdr3_aa: CASSGPLVGRGDTEAFF
clone_size: -; d_call: -; v_call: TRBV19; j_call: TRBJ2-1; cdr3_nt: TGTGCCAGTAGTATAGCGGGGGCGACCTACAATGAGCAGTTCTTC; cdr3_aa: CASSIAGATYNEQFF
clone_size: many; d_call: TRBD1; v_call: TRBV7-3; j_call: TRBJ1-1; cdr3_nt: TGTGCCACCACATGGGACAGGGTTAATACTGAAGCTTTCTTT; cdr3_aa: CATTWDRVNTEAFF
clone_size: many; d_call: -; v_call: TRBV28; j_call: TRBJ1-3; cdr3_nt: TGTGCCAGCAGTTCATCATACTCTGGAAACACCATATATTTT; cdr3_aa: CASSSSYSGNTIYF
clone_size: many; d_call: -; v_call: TRBV5-1; j_call: TRBJ1-5; cdr3_nt: TGCGCCAGCAGCATGTCGGCGGGTAGCAATCAGCCCCAGCATTTT; cdr3_aa: CASSMSAGSNQPQHF
clone_size: -; d_call: TRBD2; v_call: TRBV27; j_call: TRBJ2-7; cdr3_nt: TGTGCCAGCAGTTATCGGACTAGCGGCTCCTACGAGCAGTACTTC; cdr3_aa: CASSYRTSGSYEQYF
clone_size: few; d_call: TRBD1; v_call: TRBV2; j_call: TRBJ2-1; cdr3_nt: TGTGCCAGCACCGGGACAGGGTCCCCTCCGGAGTTCTTC; cdr3_aa: CASTGTGSPPEFF
clone_size: -; d_call: -; v_call: TRBV12-3/TRBV12-4; j_call: TRBJ2-1; cdr3_nt: TGTGCCAGCGGGCGCGAGACTCCATACAATGAGCAGTTCTTT; cdr3_aa: CASGRETPYNEQFF
clone_size: -; d_call: -; v_call: TRBV5-1; j_call: TRBJ1-1; cdr3_nt: TGCGCCAGCACGGGTGTCGGGGGACTGATGAACACTGAAGCTTTCTTT; cdr3_aa: CASTGVGGLMNTEAFF
clone_size: -; d_call: TRBD1; v_call: TRBV5-1; j_call: TRBJ2-5; cdr3_nt: TGCGCCAGCAGCTTGGTACGACAGGGGGCCGTTCAAGAGACCCAGTACTTC; cdr3_aa: CASSLVRQGAVQETQYF
clone_size: -; d_call: TRBD1; v_call: TRBV10-1; j_call: TRBJ1-2; cdr3_nt: TGCGCCAGCAGTTCCGGGACAGGGACTGGCTACACCTTC; cdr3_aa: CASSSGTGTGYTF
clone_size: few; d_call: TRBD2; v_call: TRBV15; j_call: TRBJ2-7; cdr3_nt: TGTGCCACCAGCAGAGGGACTAGGGATGCCTACGAGCAGTACTTC; cdr3_aa: CATSRGTRDAYEQYF
clone_size: few; d_call: -; v_call: TRBV28; j_call: TRBJ2-5; cdr3_nt: TGTGCCAGCAGCCCCGGGCCGGCGGAAGAGACCCAGTACTTC; cdr3_aa: CASSPGPAEETQYF
clone_size: many; d_call: -; v_call: TRBV5-1; j_call: TRBJ1-2; cdr3_nt: TGCGCCAGCAGCTTGGCACAAGCAGGATGGTATGGCTACACCTTC; cdr3_aa: CASSLAQAGWYGYTF
clone_size: -; d_call: -; v_call: TRBV4-1; j_call: TRBJ2-1; cdr3_nt: TGCGCCAGCAGCCAAGATTTTTGGGGCGGCGAGCAGTTCTTC; cdr3_aa: CASSQDFWGGEQFF
clone_size: few; d_call: -; v_call: TRBV7-9; j_call: TRBJ2-3; cdr3_nt: TGTGCCAGCAGCCGGGGCTACACAGATACGCAGTATTTT; cdr3_aa: CASSRGYTDTQYF
clone_size: few; d_call: -; v_call: TRBV12-3/TRBV12-4; j_call: TRBJ2-3; cdr3_nt: TGTGCCAGCAGCCCTAGCGGAGGCAGGGGAGATACGCAGTATTTT; cdr3_aa: CASSPSGGRGDTQYF
clone_size: -; d_call: -; v_call: TRBV3-1; j_call: TRBJ1-5; cdr3_nt: TGTGCCAGCAGCCAAGGATCGGGCAGGCAGAGCCAGCCCCAGCATTTT; cdr3_aa: CASSQGSGRQSQPQHF
clone_size: few; d_call: -; v_call: TRBV10-3; j_call: TRBJ2-1; cdr3_nt: TGTGCCATCATCGGGGGACCGGACGGCGAGCAGTTCTTC; cdr3_aa: CAIIGGPDGEQFF
clone_size: -; d_call: TRBD1; v_call: TRBV7-2; j_call: TRBJ2-1; cdr3_nt: TGTGCCAGCAGCGCCAGGGGGTCCCTGAACAATGAGCAGTTCTTC; cdr3_aa: CASSARGSLNNEQFF
clone_size: -; d_call: -; v_call: TRBV9; j_call: TRBJ2-5; cdr3_nt: TGTGCCAGCAGCGTAGCTACCCGGGGGCTTCAAGAGACCCAGTACTTC; cdr3_aa: CASSVATRGLQETQYF
clone_size: -; d_call: -; v_call: TRBV5-6; j_call: TRBJ2-3; cdr3_nt: TGTGCCAGCAGCTTGGGTGTCCGCACAGATACGCAGTATTTT; cdr3_aa: CASSLGVRTDTQYF
clone_size: few; d_call: -; v_call: TRBV5-1; j_call: TRBJ1-1; cdr3_nt: TGCGCCAGCAGCTCCGGAGGGACATCGAACACTGAAGCTTTCTTT; cdr3_aa: CASSSGGTSNTEAFF
clone_size: -; d_call: -; v_call: TRBV5-1; j_call: TRBJ1-2; cdr3_nt: TGCGCCAGCAGCATCAATACAGGATACTATGGCTACACCTTC; cdr3_aa: CASSINTGYYGYTF
clone_size: -; d_call: -; v_call: TRBV7-8; j_call: TRBJ2-5; cdr3_nt: TGTGCCAGCAGCTTAGCTTTCGTCGGCAGACAAGAGACCCAGTACTTC; cdr3_aa: CASSLAFVGRQETQYF
clone_size: many; d_call: -; v_call: TRBV10-3; j_call: TRBJ2-7; cdr3_nt: TGTGCCATCAGTGAAGGGACATATTCGTCCGAGCAGTACTTC; cdr3_aa: CAISEGTYSSEQYF
clone_size: few; d_call: -; v_call: TRBV3-1; j_call: TRBJ1-2; cdr3_nt: TGTGCCAGCAGCCGACAGCCCCCCCACTATGGCTACACCTTC; cdr3_aa: CASSRQPPHYGYTF
clone_size: many; d_call: -; v_call: TRBV7-9; j_call: TRBJ2-7; cdr3_nt: TGTGCCAGCAGCTTTTCTAGCGAGACCTACGAGCAGTACTTC; cdr3_aa: CASSFSSETYEQYF
clone_size: -; d_call: -; v_call: TRBV15; j_call: TRBJ2-5; cdr3_nt: TGTGCCACCAGCGCAATAGGGGAGTACCAAGAGACCCAGTACTTC; cdr3_aa: CATSAIGEYQETQYF
clone_size: -; d_call: -; v_call: TRBV5-1; j_call: TRBJ2-2; cdr3_nt: TGCGCCAGCAGCTTGATCCAGACCACCGGGGAGCTGTTTTTT; cdr3_aa: CASSLIQTTGELFF
clone_size: few; d_call: -; v_call: TRBV5-1; j_call: TRBJ2-7; cdr3_nt: TGCGCCAGCAGCTTGTATCCAGGACTAACCTCCTACGAGCAGTACTTC; cdr3_aa: CASSLYPGLTSYEQYF
clone_size: -; d_call: -; v_call: TRBV3-1; j_call: TRBJ1-1; cdr3_nt: TGTGCCAGCAGCCAAGATTCTCGGGGGGGTGAAGCTTTCTTT; cdr3_aa: CASSQDSRGGEAFF
clone_size: few; d_call: -; v_call: TRBV5-5; j_call: TRBJ1-5; cdr3_nt: TGTGCCAGCAGCTTAATGGGAAGCAATCAGCCCCAGCATTTT; cdr3_aa: CASSLMGSNQPQHF
clone_size: -; d_call: -; v_call: TRBV6-5; j_call: TRBJ2-5; cdr3_nt: TGTCTTGAGGTTTGGGGGACCCAGTACTTC; cdr3_aa: CLEVWGTQYF
clone_size: few; d_call: -; v_call: TRBV9; j_call: TRBJ2-5; cdr3_nt: TGTGCCAGCAGCCCCAGGGGGGTCCAGGGGCCCCAAGAGACCCAGTACTTC; cdr3_aa: CASSPRGVQGPQETQYF
clone_size: few; d_call: -; v_call: TRBV2; j_call: TRBJ2-3; cdr3_nt: TGTGCCAGCAGCCCCCCAGGGCCTACGGCAGATACGCAGTATTTT; cdr3_aa: CASSPPGPTADTQYF
clone_size: many; d_call: -; v_call: TRBV28; j_call: TRBJ2-1; cdr3_nt: TGTGCCAGCAGTCCGTCGGACGGATTCTCCTACAATGAGCAGTTCTTC; cdr3_aa: CASSPSDGFSYNEQFF
clone_size: many; d_call: -; v_call: TRBV12-3/TRBV12-4; j_call: TRBJ2-3; cdr3_nt: TGTGCCAGCAGCCGGGACTCCACAGATACGCAGTATTTT; cdr3_aa: CASSRDSTDTQYF
clone_size: -; d_call: -; v_call: TRBV3-1; j_call: TRBJ2-2; cdr3_nt: TGTGCCAGCAGCCAAGTAGGCTTCGGGCGGACCGGGGAGCTGTTTTTT; cdr3_aa: CASSQVGFGRTGELFF
clone_size: few; d_call: -; v_call: TRBV18; j_call: TRBJ2-1; cdr3_nt: TGTGCCAGCTCGCCCGGGCGGGCGCCCCTATACAATGAGCAGTTCTTC; cdr3_aa: CASSPGRAPLYNEQFF